This T cell receptor beta chain appears in the sequencing data of a study of T cells in Graves' hyperthyroidism and ophthalmopathy. Study as a whole: Any treatment followed the collection of peripheral blood at initial diagnosis. Findings of the study overall: Prediction of ophthalmopathy progression came a median roughly 6.4 months pre-onset. Within blood appeared most thyroid clonotypes that had expanded above 0.001.

CDR1 and CDR2 (germline): SGHRS, YFSETQ. The CDR3 extends over 18 amino acids. V lost 5 bases, J lost 3 bases, and 11 bases stayed unmatched. Diagnosing involved the use of clinical symptoms, serum thyroxine and TRAb, thyroid ultrasound and orbital computed tomography. With regard to this clonotype: Its antigen is not known.

Amplification targeted TCR beta CDR3 regions from RNA transcripts. The HTBI primer set served for first-round RT-PCR of the TCR CDR3. MiXCR, run by TCRdb on the multiplex PCR reads, gives a single entry per CDR3 protein. This sample has approximately 330,000 distinct CDR3 sequences, with about 20% found just once. The sample consisted of blood. The sequence came from a woman in her fifties or sixties with Graves' hyperthyroidism. The chain has TRBV5-1 and TRBJ2-1, with 13 bases identical to TRBD2. The CDR3 DNA follows: TGCGCCAGCAGGGGACTAGCGGGACAGGCCTGGGGCTACAATGAGCAGTTCTTC. Its protein product is CASRGLAGQAWGYNEQFF.